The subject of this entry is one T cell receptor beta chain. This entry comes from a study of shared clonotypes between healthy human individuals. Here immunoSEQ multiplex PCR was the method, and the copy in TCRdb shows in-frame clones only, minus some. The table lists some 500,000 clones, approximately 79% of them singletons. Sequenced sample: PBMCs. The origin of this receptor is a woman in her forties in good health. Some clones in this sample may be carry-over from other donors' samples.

In nucleotides, the CDR3 is TGTGCCAGCAGCTTACGGACTAGCGGGTACAATGAGCAGTTCTTC. Translation: CASSLRTSGYNEQFF. The chain recombines TRBV7-8 with TRBJ2-1, with 11 bases aligning to TRBD2. The germline gives CDR1 SGHVS, CDR2 FQNEAQ. Trimming took 2 bases from V and 4 from J; bases not matched to a gene: 1. There are 15 residues in the CDR3.